This TCR beta chain was sequenced in a study of blood T cells in healthy people across ages. Per germline, CDR1 SGHAT and CDR2 FQNNGV. Trimming stripped 0 bases from V and 1 base from J, with 15 bases between. The CDR3 loop spans 18 amino acids. The second PCR ran about 6 to 12 cycles with a sample-barcoded 5' primer and J-beta primers. Each CDR3 protein is one row after TCRdb ran MiXCR on the 5' RACE reads. The sample contains hundreds of thousands of distinct CDR3 sequences, around 21% of which appear only once. The sequenced material came from blood. The V call is TRBV11-2, the J call TRBJ1-4; D might be TRBD1 (5 bases). The sequence came from a man between 65 and 80 years old in good health. CDR3 DNA: TGTGCCAGCAGCTTAGACGTCCTCCGGGGGGGAACTAATGAAAAACTGTTTTTT. Amino acid sequence: CASSLDVLRGGTNEKLFF.